Each of the 13 T cell receptor beta chains below was sequenced from the same sample in a study of T cell responses to AZD1222 COVID-19 vaccine. Assay used: immunoSEQ multiplex PCR; TCRdb lists only in-frame clones, some missing. The sample consists of some 81,000 clones, around 84% of them appearing once. Source: peripheral blood, taken 28 days after the second AZD1222 dose. The source is an adult who received the AZD1222 COVID-19 vaccine.

V is TRBV30 and J is TRBJ1-2, with a possible D match to TRBD1 (6 bases). Germline CDR1 is GTSNPN and CDR2 is SVGIG (reference sequence). Between the trimmed V and J ends, which lost 7 bases and 1 base, there was a span of 16 bases. This CDR3 region has 14 residues. The CDR3 DNA is TGTGCCTATACCCCAGGGGCGGGTAACTATGGCTACACCTTC. Protein product: CAYTPGAGNYGYTF.

The chain couples TRBV2 to TRBJ1-3; the D gene is possibly TRBD1 (6 bases). Trimming left V 5 bases short and J 3 bases short, with 11 bases between. The germline V gene encodes CDR1 SNHLY and CDR2 FYNNEI. CDR3 length equals 14 residues. The CDR3 nucleotides are TGTGCCAGCAGTCGCGACAGGTTTGGAAACACCATATATTTT. Translation: CASSRDRFGNTIYF.

This chain uses TRBV28 with TRBJ2-3; D tentatively fits TRBD1 or TRBD2 (5 bases each). This CDR3 region has 15 residues. Germline V CDR1 and CDR2: MDHEN, SYDVKM. Between the trimmed V and J ends, which lost 8 bases and 3 bases, there was a span of 18 bases. The CDR3 DNA follows: TGTGCCAGCGCCTCAATGTGGGGGAGTACAGATACGCAGTATTTT. As protein: CASASMWGSTDTQYF.

V and J are TRBV10-1 and TRBJ2-6, with a weak D call TRBD1 (7 bases). CDR3 length: 17 amino acids. CDR1 WNHNN and CDR2 SYGVQD come from the germline V gene (reference sequence). Trimming took 3 bases from V and 0 from J, leaving 12 bases between them. Here the CDR3 DNA reads TGCGCCAGCAGTGACACAGGGGACTCCTCTGGGGCCAACGTCCTGACTTTC. It translates to CASSDTGDSSGANVLTF.

V is TRBV29-1 and J is TRBJ2-2, with TRBD1 matching over 8 bases. Trimming cost V 4 bases and J 2 bases; bases outside gene matches: 3. The length of the CDR3 is 14 residues. Germline V gene sequence: CDR1 SQVTM, CDR2 ANQGSEA. CDR3 sequence reads: CSVVSGGNTGELFF. CDR3 nucleotide sequence: TGCAGCGTTGTATCAGGGGGCAACACCGGGGAGCTGTTTTTT.

This chain connects TRBV30 to TRBJ1-6; a weak D match, TRBD1 (5 bases). The V gene's germline CDR1 is GTSNPN and CDR2 SVGIG (reference sequence). The CDR3 covers 14 residues. The V end lost 0 bases, the J end lost 9 bases, and 12 bases lay between the germline ends. The CDR3 region is CAWSVGQGISPLHF. The CDR3 DNA reads as TGTGCCTGGAGTGTAGGGCAGGGAATTTCACCCCTCCACTTT.

The chain recombines TRBV19 with TRBJ2-6; either TRBD1 or TRBD2 may fit D (6 bases each). V lost 6 bases to trimming and J lost 4 bases, with 10 bases between them. Germline CDR1 and CDR2: LNHDA and SQIVND (reference sequence). CDR3 length: 14 amino acids. CDR3 DNA: TGTGCCAGTAGAGGGGGGCTCGGGGCCAACGTCCTGACTTTC. This gives the protein CASRGGLGANVLTF.

This clone appeared a few times. The rearrangement uses TRBV25-1 and TRBJ1-1; 7 nucleotides agree with TRBD1. This CDR3 has 17 residues. Trimming removed 4 bases from V and 5 bases from J; junction bases left unmatched: 16. Per germline, CDR1 MGHDK and CDR2 SYGVNS. CDR3 nucleotides: TGTGCCAGCAGTGGGATGACAGGGCCTACGAGGCATACTGAAGCTTTCTTT. Translating it yields CASSGMTGPTRHTEAFF.

The V and J genes are TRBV19 and TRBJ1-5; 8 nucleotides agree with TRBD1. V trimming: 1 base; J trimming: 7 bases; junction bases outside the gene matches: 9. The CDR3 is 16 amino acids. Germline CDR1 reads LNHDA; CDR2 reads SQIVND (reference sequence). CDR3 bases: TGTGCCAGTAGTATAGGTGGACAGGGCGGGATGCAGCCCCAGCATTTT. This translates into CASSIGGQGGMQPQHF.

The gene calls are TRBV4-2 and TRBJ2-1; 7 bases are shared with TRBD1. The junction had 5 bases not matched to a gene; V was cut back by 0 bases and J by 6 bases. The CDR3 has 15 amino acids. Germline lookup yields CDR1 LGHNA and CDR2 YNFKEQ. CDR3 loop: CASSQEGAGGNEQFF. The CDR3 DNA reads TGTGCCAGCAGCCAAGAAGGGGCAGGGGGCAATGAGCAGTTCTTC.

This sequence joins TRBV5-3 and TRBJ2-7, with TRBD2 matching over 10 bases. TRBV5-3 is marked as an open reading frame, function uncertain. The ends lost 0 bases at V and 1 base at J; junction bases unmatched: 13. CDR3 length: 19 residues. CDR3: CARSLAVLAGPVYSYEQYF. CDR3 sequence (DNA): TGTGCCAGAAGCTTGGCGGTACTAGCGGGGCCCGTTTATTCCTACGAGCAGTACTTC.

The chain couples TRBV5-1 to TRBJ2-2; D is undetermined. This CDR3 has 13 residues. Germline CDR1 is SGHRS and CDR2 is YFSETQ. V was shortened by 4 bases and J by 8 bases, with 12 bases between the two germline ends. CDR3 sequence reads: CASSPDAVGELFF. The DNA of the CDR3 is TGCGCCAGCAGCCCGGACGCGGTGGGGGAGCTGTTTTTT.

This clone was seen a single time. The chain is built from TRBV7-8 and TRBJ1-2; 7 bases agree with TRBD1. The germline V gene has CDR1 SGHVS and CDR2 FQNEAQ. This CDR3 has 16 amino acids. V was pared by 1 base and J by 6 bases, with 11 bases of the junction left unmatched. The CDR3 reads CASSLVSEDRLNGYTF. The CDR3 bases are TGTGCCAGCAGCTTAGTATCGGAGGACAGGTTGAATGGCTACACCTTC.